The rows below give T cell receptor beta chains drawn from one sample of a study of cytomegalovirus exposure and HLA in healthy donors. Sequenced by immunoSEQ multiplex PCR; TCRdb stores in-frame clones only, minus some. The top ten hold about 1.1% of the sample, which has approximately 97,000 clones, over 85% seen once. Sequenced input: PBMCs. The receptors stem from a woman younger than 45 in good health and CMV-seropositive. CDR3s include the opening cysteine and the closing phenylalanine or tryptophan. The order of the fields is V gene, D gene, clone size, J gene, CDR3 protein, CDR3 DNA. D genes are given only for firm matches. Expanded clones are given a class, and other clones once, few, many or no size at all.

TRBV2	TRBD2	once	TRBJ2-1	CASSDGLAAMNLNNEQFF	TGTGCCAGCAGCGACGGACTAGCGGCAATGAACCTCAACAATGAGCAGTTCTTC
TRBV30	TRBD1	-	TRBJ1-4	CAWKDRPLEKLFF	TGTGCCTGGAAGGACAGGCCATTAGAAAAACTGTTTTTT
TRBV6-1	TRBD1	-	TRBJ2-7	CASTIDRVSSYEQYF	TGTGCCAGCACTATAGACAGGGTGAGCTCCTACGAGCAGTACTTC
TRBV7-2	-	-	TRBJ2-7	CASSLAQGRYEQYF	TGTGCCAGCAGCTTAGCCCAGGGCCGCTACGAGCAGTACTTC
TRBV27	TRBD2	-	TRBJ2-7	CASSWAGEAHSEQYF	TGTGCCAGCAGTTGGGCGGGAGAGGCTCATAGCGAGCAGTACTTC
TRBV19	TRBD2	-	TRBJ2-6	CASSTSGRKRVLTF	TGTGCCAGTAGTACATCCGGGAGGAAAAGGGTCCTGACTTTC
TRBV18	TRBD2	-	TRBJ2-3	CASSPGSSGGTDTQYF	TGTGCCAGCTCACCTGGGTCTAGCGGGGGCACAGATACGCAGTATTTT
TRBV6-4	TRBD1	-	TRBJ1-2	CASSDRGHGYTF	TGTGCCAGCAGCGACAGGGGGCATGGCTACACCTTC
TRBV5-4	TRBD1	-	TRBJ2-2	CASSPTNRGSGELFF	TGTGCCAGCAGCCCTACAAACAGGGGGTCCGGGGAGCTGTTTTTT
TRBV7-2	TRBD2	few	TRBJ2-1	CASSLAASGWYNEQFF	TGTGCCAGCAGCTTAGCGGCTAGCGGGTGGTATAATGAGCAGTTCTTC
TRBV9	-	once	TRBJ2-1	CASSVLHRAPYNEQFF	TGTGCCAGCAGCGTATTGCACAGGGCCCCCTACAATGAGCAGTTCTTC
TRBV7-9	TRBD1	-	TRBJ1-2	CASSPDRVFYGYTF	TGTGCCAGCAGCCCGGACAGGGTTTTCTATGGCTACACCTTC
TRBV5-4	TRBD2	-	TRBJ2-5	CASSQEGTSGVETQYF	TGCGCCAGCAGCCAAGAAGGGACTAGCGGTGTGGAGACCCAGTACTTC
TRBV7-9	TRBD1	once	TRBJ2-7	CASSTTGDEQYF	TGTGCCAGCAGCACGACAGGGGACGAGCAGTACTTC
TRBV28	TRBD1	-	TRBJ1-1	CASSVHRGGMNTEAFF	TGTGCCAGCAGTGTCCACAGGGGTGGGATGAACACTGAAGCTTTCTTT
TRBV4-3	TRBD2	-	TRBJ2-3	CASSQSASGRDTQYF	TGCGCCAGCAGCCAGTCTGCTAGCGGGAGGGATACGCAGTATTTT
TRBV27	TRBD1	-	TRBJ2-7	CARTGYNSYEQYF	TGTGCCAGGACAGGGTATAACTCCTACGAGCAGTACTTC
TRBV6-5	-	-	TRBJ2-3	CASSYRRGSTDTQYF	TGTGCCAGCAGCTACCGACGAGGGAGTACAGATACGCAGTATTTT
TRBV30	-	-	TRBJ1-4	CAWSVRSANEKLFF	TGTGCCTGGAGTGTGAGGTCGGCTAATGAAAAACTGTTTTTT
TRBV9	TRBD2	-	TRBJ2-1	CASSVVSGLASYNEQFF	TGTGCCAGCAGCGTAGTGTCGGGACTAGCATCCTACAATGAGCAGTTCTTC
TRBV6-5	TRBD2	-	TRBJ2-1	CASSYRREGRWQFF	TGTGCCAGCAGTTATCGCAGGGAGGGTCGCTGGCAGTTCTTC
TRBV9	-	-	TRBJ2-1	CASSASGTPHNEQFF	TGTGCCAGCAGCGCCTCCGGGACACCACACAATGAGCAGTTCTTC